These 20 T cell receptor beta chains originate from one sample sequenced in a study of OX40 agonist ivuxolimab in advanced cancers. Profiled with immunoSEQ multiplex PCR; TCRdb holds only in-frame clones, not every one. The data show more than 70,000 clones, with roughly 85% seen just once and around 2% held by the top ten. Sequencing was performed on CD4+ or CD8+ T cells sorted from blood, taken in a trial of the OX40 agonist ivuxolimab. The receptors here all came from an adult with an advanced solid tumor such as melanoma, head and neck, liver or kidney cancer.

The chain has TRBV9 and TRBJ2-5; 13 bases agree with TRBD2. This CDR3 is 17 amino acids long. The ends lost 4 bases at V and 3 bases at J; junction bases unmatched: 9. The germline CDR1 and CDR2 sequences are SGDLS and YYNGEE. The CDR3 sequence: CASSLRTSGGVKETQYF. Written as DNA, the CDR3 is TGTGCCAGCAGCTTAAGGACTAGCGGGGGCGTGAAAGAGACCCAGTACTTC.

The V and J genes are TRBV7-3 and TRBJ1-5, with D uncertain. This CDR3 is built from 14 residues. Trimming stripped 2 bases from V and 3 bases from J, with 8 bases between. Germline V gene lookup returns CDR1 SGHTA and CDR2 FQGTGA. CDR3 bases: TGTGCCAGCAGCTTAGATGGTCCCAATCAGCCCCAGCATTTT. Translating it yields CASSLDGPNQPQHF.

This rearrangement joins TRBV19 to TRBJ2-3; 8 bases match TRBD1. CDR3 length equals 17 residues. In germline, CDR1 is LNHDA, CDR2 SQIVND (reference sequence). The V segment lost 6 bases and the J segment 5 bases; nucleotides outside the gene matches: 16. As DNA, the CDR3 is TGTGCCAGTAGCCAAATCTCAGGGGGCTATAAGGGAGATACGCAGTATTTT. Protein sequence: CASSQISGGYKGDTQYF. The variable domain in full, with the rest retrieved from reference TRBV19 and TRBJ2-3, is DGGITQSPKYLFRKEGQNVTLSCEQNLNHDAMYWYRQDPGQGLRLIYYSQIVNDFQKGDIAEGYSVSREKKESFPLTVTSAQKNPTAFYLCASSQISGGYKGDTQYFGPGTRLTVL.

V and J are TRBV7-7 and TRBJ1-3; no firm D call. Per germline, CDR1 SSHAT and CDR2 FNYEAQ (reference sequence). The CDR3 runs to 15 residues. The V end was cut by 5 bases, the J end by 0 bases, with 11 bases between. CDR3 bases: TGTGCCAGCAGCCCTACGTTTGGCTCTGGAAACACCATATATTTT. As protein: CASSPTFGSGNTIYF.

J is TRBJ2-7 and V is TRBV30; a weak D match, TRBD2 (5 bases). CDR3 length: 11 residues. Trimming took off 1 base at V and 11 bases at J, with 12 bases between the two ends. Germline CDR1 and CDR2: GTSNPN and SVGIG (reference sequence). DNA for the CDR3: TGTGCCTGGAGTGGGGTTCTCGGGGAGTACTTC. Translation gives CAWSGVLGEYF.

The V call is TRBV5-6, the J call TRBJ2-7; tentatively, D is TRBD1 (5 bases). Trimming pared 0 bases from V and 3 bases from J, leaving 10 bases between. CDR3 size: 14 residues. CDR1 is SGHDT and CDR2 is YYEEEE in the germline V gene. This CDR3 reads CASSLVGTGYEQYF. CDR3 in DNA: TGTGCCAGCAGCTTGGTCGGAACAGGCTACGAGCAGTACTTC. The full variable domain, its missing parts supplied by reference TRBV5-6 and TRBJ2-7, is DAGVTQSPTHLIKTRGQQVTLRCSPKSGHDTVSWYQQALGQGPQFIFQYYEEEERQRGNFPDRFSGHQFPNYSSELNVNALLLGDSALYLCASSLVGTGYEQYFGPGTRLTVT.

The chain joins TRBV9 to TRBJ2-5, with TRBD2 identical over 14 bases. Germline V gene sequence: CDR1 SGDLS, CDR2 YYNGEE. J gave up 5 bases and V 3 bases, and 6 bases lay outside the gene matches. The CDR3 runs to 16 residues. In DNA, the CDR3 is TGTGCCAGCAGCGGCAGACTAGCGGGGGGGCGGGAGACCCAGTACTTC. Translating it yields CASSGRLAGGRETQYF.

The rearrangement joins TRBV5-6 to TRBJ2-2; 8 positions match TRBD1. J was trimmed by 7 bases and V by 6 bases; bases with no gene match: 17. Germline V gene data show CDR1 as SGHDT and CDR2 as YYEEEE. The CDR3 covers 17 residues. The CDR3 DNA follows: TGTGCCAGCACCCTAGATCATTTGGACAGGGATAGCGGGGAGCTGTTTTTT. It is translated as CASTLDHLDRDSGELFF. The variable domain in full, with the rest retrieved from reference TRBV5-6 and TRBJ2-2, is DAGVTQSPTHLIKTRGQQVTLRCSPKSGHDTVSWYQQALGQGPQFIFQYYEEEERQRGNFPDRFSGHQFPNYSSELNVNALLLGDSALYLCASTLDHLDRDSGELFFGEGSRLTVL.

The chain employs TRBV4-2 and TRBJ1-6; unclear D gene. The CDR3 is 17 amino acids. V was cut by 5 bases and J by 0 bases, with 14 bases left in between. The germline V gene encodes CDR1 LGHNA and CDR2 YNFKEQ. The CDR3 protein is CASSNGFSSSYNSPLHF. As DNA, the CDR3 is TGTGCCAGCAGCAATGGGTTCTCGAGCTCCTATAATTCACCCCTCCACTTT.

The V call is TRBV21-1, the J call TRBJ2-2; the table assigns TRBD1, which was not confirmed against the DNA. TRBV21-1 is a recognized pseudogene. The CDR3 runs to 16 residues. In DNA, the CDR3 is TGTGCCAGCAGCTTTCTCCGGGACAAAGGGGCCGGGGAGCTGTTTTTT. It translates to CASSFLRDKGAGELFF.

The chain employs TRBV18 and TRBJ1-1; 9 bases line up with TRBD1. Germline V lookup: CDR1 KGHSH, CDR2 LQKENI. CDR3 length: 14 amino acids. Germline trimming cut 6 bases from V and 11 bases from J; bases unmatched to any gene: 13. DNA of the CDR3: TGTGCCAGCTCTCAACAGGGGGCGAATGGTTGGGCTTTCTTT. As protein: CASSQQGANGWAFF. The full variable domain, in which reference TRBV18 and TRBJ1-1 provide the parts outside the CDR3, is NAGVMQNPRHLVRRRGQEARLRCSPMKGHSHVYWYRQLPEEGLKFMVYLQKENIIDESGMPKERFSAEFPKEGPSILRIQQVVRGDSAAYFCASSQQGANGWAFFGQGTRLTVV.

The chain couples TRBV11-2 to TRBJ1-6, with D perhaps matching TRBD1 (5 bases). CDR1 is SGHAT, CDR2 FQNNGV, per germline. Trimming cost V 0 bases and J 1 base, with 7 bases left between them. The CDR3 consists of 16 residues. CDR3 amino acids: CASSLEGRSYNSPLHF. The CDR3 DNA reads TGTGCCAGCAGCTTAGAGGGACGGTCCTATAATTCACCCCTCCACTTT.

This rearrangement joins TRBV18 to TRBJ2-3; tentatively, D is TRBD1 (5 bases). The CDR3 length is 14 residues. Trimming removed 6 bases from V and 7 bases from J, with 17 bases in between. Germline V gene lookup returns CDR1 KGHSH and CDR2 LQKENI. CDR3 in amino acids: CASSRTTRPYTQYF. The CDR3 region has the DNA TGTGCCAGCTCGCGGACAACTCGCCCCTATACGCAGTATTTT. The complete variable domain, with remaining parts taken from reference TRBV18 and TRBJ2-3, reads NAGVMQNPRHLVRRRGQEARLRCSPMKGHSHVYWYRQLPEEGLKFMVYLQKENIIDESGMPKERFSAEFPKEGPSILRIQQVVRGDSAAYFCASSRTTRPYTQYFGPGTRLTVL.

The CDR3 protein is CASSSRLGLGDNEQFF. CDR3 nucleotides: TGTGCCAGCAGCTCCCGGCTGGGACTAGGGGACAATGAGCAGTTCTTC. The chain joins TRBV9 to TRBJ2-1; 8 nucleotides align to TRBD2. Germline V lookup: CDR1 SGDLS, CDR2 YYNGEE. The CDR3 contains 16 residues. With V trimmed by 4 bases and J by 5 bases, 11 bases remained unmatched.

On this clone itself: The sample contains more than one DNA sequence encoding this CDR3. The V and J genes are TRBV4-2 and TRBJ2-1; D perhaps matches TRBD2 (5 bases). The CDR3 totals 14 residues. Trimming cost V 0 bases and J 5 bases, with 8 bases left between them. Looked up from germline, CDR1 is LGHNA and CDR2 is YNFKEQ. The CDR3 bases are TGTGCCAGCAGCCAAGAGCGGGCAAACAATGAGCAGTTCTTC. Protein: CASSQERANNEQFF.

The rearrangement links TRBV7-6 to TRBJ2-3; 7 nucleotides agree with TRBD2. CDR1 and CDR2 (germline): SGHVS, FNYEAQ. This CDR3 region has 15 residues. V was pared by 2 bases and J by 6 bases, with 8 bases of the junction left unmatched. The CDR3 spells CASSLLGVGGDTQYF. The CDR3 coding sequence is TGTGCCAGCAGCTTATTGGGGGTGGGAGGGGATACGCAGTATTTT.

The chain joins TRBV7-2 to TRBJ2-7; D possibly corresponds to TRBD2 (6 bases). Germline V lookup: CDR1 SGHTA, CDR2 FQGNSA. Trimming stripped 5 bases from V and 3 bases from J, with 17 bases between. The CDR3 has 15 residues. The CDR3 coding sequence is TGTGCCAGCAGCACACAAGCGGGCCTAGACTACGAGCAGTACTTC. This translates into CASSTQAGLDYEQYF.

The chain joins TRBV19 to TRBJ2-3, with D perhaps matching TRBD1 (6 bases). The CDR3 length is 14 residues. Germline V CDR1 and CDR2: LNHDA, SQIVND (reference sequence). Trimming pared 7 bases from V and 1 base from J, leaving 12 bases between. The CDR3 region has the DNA TGTGCCAGTACTGAGGCAGGGGGCACAGATACGCAGTATTTT. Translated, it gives CASTEAGGTDTQYF.

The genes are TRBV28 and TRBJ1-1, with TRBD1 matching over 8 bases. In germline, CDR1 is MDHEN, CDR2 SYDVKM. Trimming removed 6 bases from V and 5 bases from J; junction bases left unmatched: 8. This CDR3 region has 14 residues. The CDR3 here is CASSALQGGTEAFF. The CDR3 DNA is TGTGCCAGCAGCGCCTTACAGGGGGGAACTGAAGCTTTCTTT.

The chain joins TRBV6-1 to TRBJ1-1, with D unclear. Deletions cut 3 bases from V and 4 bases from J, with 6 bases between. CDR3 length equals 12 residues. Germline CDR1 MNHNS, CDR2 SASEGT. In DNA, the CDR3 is TGTGCCAGCAGTGAGCTATCCACTGAAGCTTTCTTT. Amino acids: CASSELSTEAFF.